The source of this T cell receptor (beta chain) is a study of PD-1 blockade in mismatch repair-deficient tumors. Turning to the study itself: Patients had approximately 12 mismatch repair-deficient cancer types, all previously treated and progressing. Findings and limits, study-wide: Tumor-resident clones, often absent from pretreatment blood, expanded after pembrolizumab and then contracted.

Repertoires were generated with immunoSEQ multiplex PCR, while TCRdb's copy carries only in-frame clones and drops some. This table holds some 26,000 clones, 65% to 85% found once. Mismatch repair deficiency was confirmed in all patients, by PCR or immunohistochemistry. TCR sequencing covered a few patients who responded to pembrolizumab. Of note for this clone: Its antigen remains unidentified.

The sequence derives from an adult with mismatch repair-deficient cancer. This material consisted of peripheral blood, taken 12 weeks after starting pembrolizumab.

CDR3 protein: CASSVPGLRIGDTEAFF. Written as DNA, the CDR3 is TGTGCCAGCAGCGTCCCGGGACTCAGAATCGGGGACACTGAAGCTTTCTTT. The J gene is TRBJ1-1, the V gene TRBV7-9; D possibly corresponds to TRBD1 (5 bases). Germline CDR1 is SEHNR and CDR2 is FQNEAQ (reference sequence). Trimming stripped 5 bases from V and 3 bases from J, with 22 bases between. This CDR3 region has 17 residues.